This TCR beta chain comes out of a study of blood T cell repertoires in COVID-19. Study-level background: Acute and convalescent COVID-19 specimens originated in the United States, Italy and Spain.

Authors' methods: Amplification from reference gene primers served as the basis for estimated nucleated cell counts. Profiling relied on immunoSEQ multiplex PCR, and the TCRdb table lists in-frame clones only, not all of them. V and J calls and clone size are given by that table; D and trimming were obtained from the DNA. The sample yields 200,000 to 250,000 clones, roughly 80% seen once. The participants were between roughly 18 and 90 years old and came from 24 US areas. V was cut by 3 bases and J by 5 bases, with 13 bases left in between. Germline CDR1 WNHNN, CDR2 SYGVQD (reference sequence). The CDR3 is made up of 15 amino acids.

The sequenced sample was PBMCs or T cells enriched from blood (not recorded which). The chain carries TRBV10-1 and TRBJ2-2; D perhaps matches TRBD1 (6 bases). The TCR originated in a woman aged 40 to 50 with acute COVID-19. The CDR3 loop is CASSEARGRTGELFF. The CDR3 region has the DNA TGCGCCAGCAGTGAAGCCAGGGGTAGGACCGGGGAGCTGTTTTTT.